Shown below are 10 T cell receptor beta chains from a single sample sequenced in a study of blood T cell repertoires in COVID-19. The assay was immunoSEQ multiplex PCR, and TCRdb's table has in-frame clones only and misses some. There are 200,000 to 250,000 clones in the sample; approximately 81% occur only once, and roughly 2.8% lies in the top ten. Sequencing was carried out using peripheral blood. The receptor set was obtained from a man aged 50 or older who had recovered from COVID-19.

This clone has just one count. The chain has TRBV24-1 and TRBJ2-5, with 10 positions matching TRBD2. From germline, CDR1 is KGHDR and CDR2 SFDVKD. The V segment lost 4 bases and the J segment 2 bases; nucleotides outside the gene matches: 9. The CDR3 loop spans 17 amino acids. The DNA for the CDR3 is TGTGCCACCAGTGACCCACAACTAGCGGGGACACAAGAGACCCAGTACTTC. The encoded protein is CATSDPQLAGTQETQYF.

This clone was observed a few times. The V gene is TRBV5-1, the J gene TRBJ1-1; D perhaps matches TRBD1 (5 bases). The germline V gene encodes CDR1 SGHRS and CDR2 YFSETQ. The V end was cut by 0 bases, the J end by 0 bases, with 9 bases between. The CDR3 totals 15 residues. CDR3 residues: CASSLVQAMNTEAFF. CDR3 nucleotides: TGCGCCAGCAGCTTGGTACAGGCCATGAACACTGAAGCTTTCTTT.

The chain couples TRBV6-5 to TRBJ2-7, with TRBD1 as a possible D gene (6 bases). This CDR3 is built from 14 residues. The germline V and J ends were trimmed by 5 bases and 1 base, with 12 bases remaining between them. The germline CDR1 and CDR2 sequences are MNHEY and SVGAGI. The CDR3 DNA reads TGTGCCAGCAGTCGTCACAGGGATTCCTACGAGCAGTACTTC. Amino acid sequence: CASSRHRDSYEQYF.

This clone was recorded once. V is TRBV20-1 and J is TRBJ2-2, with TRBD1 matching 7 bases. The trim removed 3 bases at V and 0 bases at J, leaving 4 bases unmatched. There are 15 residues in the CDR3. In germline, CDR1 is DFQATT, CDR2 SNEGSKA (reference sequence). The CDR3 DNA reads as TGCAGTGCTAGTCGACAGGGTACGAACACCGGGGAGCTGTTTTTT. Protein product: CSASRQGTNTGELFF.

This sequence joins TRBV5-4 and TRBJ2-5; 9 nucleotides agree with TRBD1. The CDR3 contains 16 residues. Unmatched junction bases numbered 10, after V lost 3 bases and J lost 4 bases. Germline loops: CDR1 SGHNT, CDR2 YYREEE (reference sequence). The CDR3 spells CASSSPPGQGTETQYF. In nucleotides, the CDR3 is TGTGCCAGCAGCTCCCCTCCCGGACAGGGGACAGAGACCCAGTACTTC.

The rearrangement uses TRBV6-1 and TRBJ1-1; unclear D gene. Looked up from germline, CDR1 is MNHNS and CDR2 is SASEGT. The length of the CDR3 is 14 residues. Deletions cut 1 base from V and 4 bases from J, with 10 bases between. CDR3 coding DNA: TGTGCCAGCAGTGAAGGGCGGGGATCCACTGAAGCTTTCTTT. It yields the protein CASSEGRGSTEAFF.

This clone was counted many times. The rearrangement links TRBV5-1 to TRBJ1-1; D is undetermined. Trimming left V 0 bases short and J 7 bases short, with 13 bases between. The CDR3 is 14 amino acids. CDR1 is SGHRS, CDR2 YFSETQ, per germline. CDR3 region: CASSLGYLSGEAFF. The CDR3 bases are TGCGCCAGCAGCTTGGGCTATCTTAGCGGTGAAGCTTTCTTT.

The rearrangement uses TRBV27 and TRBJ2-7, with 8 nucleotides matching TRBD2. This CDR3 contains 15 residues. Unmatched junction bases numbered 12, after V lost 6 bases and J lost 5 bases. Germline V gives CDR1 MNHEY, CDR2 SMNVEV (reference sequence). This CDR3 reads CASRTLGGEGDEQYF. CDR3 nucleotide sequence: TGTGCCAGCAGAACCCTCGGGGGGGAAGGGGACGAGCAGTACTTC.

This chain joins TRBV28 and TRBJ2-2; 7 positions agree with TRBD2. This CDR3 region has 17 residues. V shed 7 bases, J shed 1 base, and the junction held 12 bases outside the gene matches. The germline V gene has CDR1 MDHEN and CDR2 SYDVKM. CDR3 sequence: CASTYTPLAVNTGELFF. CDR3 sequence (DNA): TGTGCCAGCACCTACACTCCTCTAGCGGTGAACACCGGGGAGCTGTTTTTT.

This clone was counted between two and nine times. The V and J genes are TRBV10-3 and TRBJ2-7, with 8 bases aligning to TRBD2. CDR3 size: 15 residues. Per the germline V gene, CDR1 is ENHRY and CDR2 is SYGVKD. V dropped 4 bases and J dropped 0; count of bases not matched to a gene: 5. The CDR3 reads CAISAIAGSSYEQYF. The CDR3, as DNA: TGTGCCATCAGTGCCATAGCGGGGAGCTCCTACGAGCAGTACTTC.